These 29 T cell receptor beta chains share one sample of origin, sequenced in a study of beta chain features in type 1 diabetes (dated by TCRdb to 2016 to 2018). The library was obtained by the immunoSEQ multiplex PCR assay. All of the isolated RNA was reverse transcribed with the High Capacity cDNA Reverse Transcription Kit, so expressed TCRB transcripts were sequenced. TCRdb provides this immuneACCESS table in a form limited to in-frame rearrangements. Some clones are lacking; in checked studies, under half of them reflect an unresolved V gene, and why the rest are absent is not known. The sample table lists about 250,000 clones, 11% to 15% of them with a count of one. 0.025% to 0.03% of the sample goes to the ten largest clones. The sample taken for sequencing was naive CD4+ T cells from blood. Sample cell subset or site, as interpreted from the label and publication: true naive CD4+ T cells. The origin of the receptors is a woman in her thirties or forties in good health.

The table lists this clone with a few counts. The gene calls are TRBV19 and TRBJ2-7; TRBD2 is a possible D gene (5 bases). Germline lookup yields CDR1 LNHDA and CDR2 SQIVND (reference sequence). The CDR3 is made up of 12 amino acids. V lost 5 bases and J lost 6, with 11 bases in between. CDR3 protein: CASSPRRGEQYF. The CDR3, as DNA: TGTGCCAGTAGTCCCCGACGGGGCGAGCAGTACTTC. Filled out from reference TRBV19 and TRBJ2-7, the complete variable domain reads DGGITQSPKYLFRKEGQNVTLSCEQNLNHDAMYWYRQDPGQGLRLIYYSQIVNDFQKGDIAEGYSVSREKKESFPLTVTSAQKNPTAFYLCASSPRRGEQYFGPGTRLTVT.

This clone was recorded a few times. The rearrangement links TRBV7-6 to TRBJ2-5, with 7 bases matching TRBD1. CDR3 length: 15 residues. The germline gives CDR1 SGHVS, CDR2 FNYEAQ. V lost 5 bases, J lost 4 bases, and 10 bases stayed unmatched. As DNA, the CDR3 is TGTGCCAGCAGCACCACAGGGGCCGTGGGAGAGACCCAGTACTTC. Protein: CASSTTGAVGETQYF.

The chain carries TRBV29-1 and TRBJ1-5; TRBD1 might be the D (5 bases). Germline V gene lookup returns CDR1 SQVTM and CDR2 ANQGSEA. This CDR3 is built from 13 residues. V lost 7 bases and J 2 bases, leaving 12 bases between the germline ends. CDR3 sequence: CSATKGGNQPQHF. As DNA, the CDR3 is TGCAGCGCGACAAAAGGGGGCAATCAGCCCCAGCATTTT.

The chain recombines TRBV7-8 with TRBJ2-2, with 13 bases fitting TRBD2. The CDR3 has 15 residues. Germline CDR1 is SGHVS and CDR2 is FQNEAQ. V gave up 7 bases and J gave up 5 bases; unmatched junction bases: 4. CDR3 sequence reads: CASTVLAGGTGELFF. The CDR3 nucleotides are TGTGCCAGCACCGTACTAGCGGGGGGGACCGGGGAGCTGTTTTTT.

The CDR3 DNA reads TGTGCCAGCAGTTACTTGGGGCAAAACACCATATATTTT. This encodes CASSYLGQNTIYF. The V call is TRBV6-6, the J call TRBJ1-3; maybe TRBD1 (5 bases). V gave up 1 base and J gave up 6 bases, with 7 bases separating them. CDR3 length: 13 residues. The V gene's germline CDR1 is MNHNY and CDR2 SVGAGI (reference sequence).

This clone was detected a few times. V and J are TRBV6-5 and TRBJ2-7; 8 positions agree with TRBD1. V gave up 4 bases and J gave up 3 bases; unmatched junction bases: 11. Germline assignment: CDR1 MNHEY and CDR2 SVGAGI. The CDR3 covers 16 residues. CDR3 nucleotides: TGTGCCAGCAGTTCCCAGAGTGGACAGGGTGGCTACGAGCAGTACTTC. Translation gives CASSSQSGQGGYEQYF.

This clone was counted a few times. The chain combines TRBV18 with TRBJ2-5; D may be TRBD2 (6 bases). The germline V gene has CDR1 KGHSH and CDR2 LQKENI. The CDR3 has 14 residues. Trimming pared 5 bases from V and 1 base from J, leaving 11 bases between. CDR3: CASSFSTSQETQYF. CDR3 DNA: TGTGCCAGCTCATTCTCGACTAGCCAAGAGACCCAGTACTTC.

This clone was picked up a small number of times. The J gene is TRBJ2-1, the V gene TRBV7-2, with 7 nucleotides matching TRBD2. The J segment lost 8 bases and the V segment lost 5 bases, leaving 12 bases of the junction unmatched. The CDR3 has 15 residues. CDR1 and CDR2 from the germline V gene are SGHTA and FQGNSA. This CDR3 is CASSPDGGGWDEQFF. Written as DNA, the CDR3 is TGTGCCAGCAGCCCCGATGGGGGGGGGTGGGATGAGCAGTTCTTC.

The chain recombines TRBV6-5 with TRBJ1-1; the match to TRBD1 covers 7 bases. The CDR3 loop spans 15 amino acids. Germline lookup yields CDR1 MNHEY and CDR2 SVGAGI. V shed 6 bases and J 8 bases; nucleotides not matched to a gene: 15. In nucleotides, the CDR3 is TGTGCCAGCAGCAGGACAGGCGTTCCCCGCGGAGAAGCTTTCTTT. Protein product: CASSRTGVPRGEAFF.

This chain links TRBV10-3 with TRBJ2-5; 8 positions match TRBD1. The V gene's germline CDR1 is ENHRY and CDR2 SYGVKD. J was trimmed by 3 bases and V by 6 bases; bases with no gene match: 9. There are 15 residues in the CDR3. The CDR3 spells CAISATKTGEETQYF. Written as DNA, the CDR3 is TGTGCCATCAGCGCCACCAAGACAGGGGAAGAGACCCAGTACTTC.

The gene calls are TRBV4-2 and TRBJ1-2; D possibly corresponds to TRBD1 (5 bases). This CDR3 region has 15 residues. Deletions cut 0 bases from V and 6 bases from J, with 14 bases between. Germline assignment: CDR1 LGHNA and CDR2 YNFKEQ. The CDR3 sequence is CASSQDGAGSNGYTF. CDR3 nucleotides: TGTGCCAGCAGCCAAGATGGGGCAGGGTCGAATGGCTACACCTTC.

The chain is built from TRBV4-3 and TRBJ2-3; D is perhaps TRBD2 (6 bases). Trimming stripped 5 bases from V and 3 bases from J, with 12 bases between. This CDR3 is 14 amino acids long. Germline V gene lookup returns CDR1 LGHNA and CDR2 YSLEER. CDR3 residues: CASSFFAGTDTQYF. The CDR3 DNA reads as TGCGCCAGCAGCTTTTTCGCGGGGACAGATACGCAGTATTTT.

The chain uses TRBV4-3 and TRBJ1-4; 12 nucleotides agree with TRBD1. V shed 2 bases and J 4 bases; nucleotides not matched to a gene: 17. This CDR3 comprises 21 residues. The germline V gene encodes CDR1 LGHNA and CDR2 YSLEER. The DNA of the CDR3 is TGCGCCAGCAGCCAAATTTTCCCACCGGGACAGGGGGCGCAGGATAATGAAAAACTGTTTTTT. Residues: CASSQIFPPGQGAQDNEKLFF.

This clone has more than one count but fewer than ten. The chain has TRBV6-6 and TRBJ1-1, with unresolved D. V was shortened by 3 bases and J by 1 base, with 6 bases between the two germline ends. This CDR3 is built from 13 residues. CDR1 and CDR2 (germline): MNHNY, SVGAGI (reference sequence). CDR3 coding DNA: TGTGCCAGCAGTTATAGCCAGAACACTGAAGCTTTCTTT. Translated, it gives CASSYSQNTEAFF.

The chain couples TRBV10-3 to TRBJ1-4; D gene ambiguous. Per germline, CDR1 ENHRY and CDR2 SYGVKD. The CDR3 covers 14 residues. With 10 bases removed from V and 0 bases from J, the gap between germline ends came to 12 bases. CDR3 loop: CATAEKATNEKLFF. The CDR3 region has the DNA TGTGCCACCGCCGAGAAAGCAACTAATGAAAAACTGTTTTTT.

This clone was detected only once. V gene TRBV10-3 combines with J gene TRBJ2-2; 7 bases are a match to TRBD1. Germline-derived CDR1 and CDR2 are ENHRY and SYGVKD. CDR3 size: 13 residues. Losses at the gene ends were 6 bases for V and 8 bases for J; bases not matched to a gene: 6. In nucleotides, the CDR3 is TGTGCCATCAGCGTACTGACAGGGGGGGAGCTGTTTTTT. Its protein product is CAISVLTGGELFF.

A few counts support this clone. This chain links TRBV11-2 with TRBJ2-2; D call uncertain. Germline-derived CDR1 and CDR2 are SGHAT and FQNNGV. Between the trimmed V and J ends, which lost 5 bases and 7 bases, there was a span of 11 bases. The length of the CDR3 is 13 residues. CDR3 DNA sequence: TGTGCCAGCAGCCAGACATCGCTCGGGGAGCTGTTTTTT. Encoded protein: CASSQTSLGELFF.

The V and J genes are TRBV6-5 and TRBJ2-1; 7 bases align to TRBD1. The junction had 10 bases not matched to a gene; V was cut back by 6 bases and J by 8 bases. The CDR3 extends over 14 amino acids. Germline V lookup: CDR1 MNHEY, CDR2 SVGAGI. The CDR3 is CASSRQGSPDEQFF. The CDR3 nucleotides read TGTGCCAGCAGCCGACAGGGTTCCCCGGATGAGCAGTTCTTC.

This clone was counted between two and nine times. The chain employs TRBV28 and TRBJ1-5; D is unclear. Germline-derived CDR1 and CDR2 are MDHEN and SYDVKM. CDR3 length equals 16 residues. Trimming cost V 1 base and J 5 bases, with 15 bases left between them. CDR3 sequence reads: CASSLLGPPGDQPQHF. The CDR3 DNA follows: TGTGCCAGCAGTTTATTGGGCCCCCCCGGCGATCAGCCCCAGCATTTT.

V gene TRBV7-9 combines with J gene TRBJ2-2, with TRBD1 matching 10 bases. The V gene's germline CDR1 is SEHNR and CDR2 FQNEAQ (reference sequence). The CDR3 consists of 15 residues. The junction had 8 bases not matched to a gene; V was cut back by 8 bases and J by 5 bases. The CDR3, as DNA: TGTGCCAGCTTTGGGACAGGGGCAGGGACCGGGGAGCTGTTTTTT. It encodes CASFGTGAGTGELFF.

The chain links TRBV2 to TRBJ1-2; weak D call: TRBD1 (5 bases). The CDR3 runs to 13 residues. Germline assignment: CDR1 SNHLY and CDR2 FYNNEI. The V end was cut by 6 bases, the J end by 6 bases, with 14 bases between. This chain's CDR3 is CASRVGSGDGYTF. CDR3 sequence (DNA): TGTGCCAGCAGGGTCGGCTCGGGGGATGGCTACACCTTC.

This chain uses TRBV7-2 with TRBJ1-1; D uncertain. Trimming took 1 base from V and 3 from J, leaving 9 bases between them. In germline, CDR1 is SGHTA, CDR2 FQGNSA. The CDR3 covers 14 residues. The CDR3 region has the DNA TGTGCCAGCAGCTTAGAGTCCTCAGACACTGAAGCTTTCTTT. Translation gives CASSLESSDTEAFF.

In its sample, this clone was seen a few times. The J gene is TRBJ1-5, the V gene TRBV18; perhaps TRBD1 as D (5 bases). Trimming removed 3 bases at V and 4 bases at J, with 13 bases between. Germline V gene sequence: CDR1 KGHSH, CDR2 LQKENI. The CDR3 consists of 15 residues. CDR3 sequence reads: CASSPLGRANQPQHF. The DNA of the CDR3 is TGTGCCAGCTCACCCTTAGGCAGGGCTAATCAGCCCCAGCATTTT.

The gene calls are TRBV14 and TRBJ1-2; perhaps TRBD1 as D (5 bases). Deletions cut 0 bases from V and 7 bases from J, with 15 bases between. The germline CDR1 and CDR2 sequences are SGHDN and FVKESK. CDR3 size: 15 residues. The CDR3 spells CASSQDLGRAPGYTF. CDR3 sequence (DNA): TGTGCCAGCAGCCAAGATCTGGGCAGGGCTCCTGGCTACACCTTC. The full variable domain, completed using reference TRBV14 and TRBJ1-2, is EAGVTQFPSHSVIEKGQTVTLRCDPISGHDNLYWYRRVMGKEIKFLLHFVKESKQDESGMPNNRFLAERTGGTYSTLKVQPAELEDSGVYFCASSQDLGRAPGYTFGSGTRLTVV.

The rearrangement joins TRBV19 to TRBJ1-2; TRBD1 matches 7 bases. Germline CDR1 reads LNHDA; CDR2 reads SQIVND (reference sequence). This CDR3 is built from 17 residues. Unmatched junction bases numbered 18, after V lost 7 bases and J lost 4 bases. In DNA, the CDR3 is TGTGCCAGTAACGACCCAGGAAGACAGGGCCCCACCTATGGCTACACCTTC. Translated: CASNDPGRQGPTYGYTF.

The V gene is TRBV25-1, the J gene TRBJ1-5, with D possibly being TRBD1 (5 bases). Per the germline V gene, CDR1 is MGHDK and CDR2 is SYGVNS. The V gene lost 2 bases and the J gene lost 6 bases, with 11 bases spanning the gap. This CDR3 is built from 14 residues. The CDR3, as DNA: TGTGCCAGCAGTGAAGGGGGGTGGTTTCAGCCCCAGCATTTT. It codes for CASSEGGWFQPQHF.

This CDR3 is CASSVAGGMVETQYF. CDR3 DNA sequence: TGTGCCAGCAGCGTCGCGGGGGGGATGGTGGAGACCCAGTACTTC. The chain has TRBV9 and TRBJ2-5, with 9 bases that match TRBD2. This CDR3 is 15 amino acids long. Germline V gene sequence: CDR1 SGDLS, CDR2 YYNGEE. V shed 2 bases, J shed 5 bases, and the junction held 7 bases outside the gene matches.

This clone was picked up many times. This chain connects TRBV13 to TRBJ1-6, with D uncertain. The germline V gene encodes CDR1 PRHDT and CDR2 FYEKMQ (reference sequence). CDR3 length equals 17 residues. The V end was cut by 5 bases, the J end by 7 bases, with 21 bases between. The CDR3 reads CASSLIQGSGRNSPLHF. In DNA, the CDR3 is TGTGCCAGCAGCCTAATCCAAGGATCCGGGAGGAATTCACCCCTCCACTTT.

This clone appeared a few times. The rearrangement links TRBV19 to TRBJ1-4, with D maybe TRBD1 (5 bases). The V gene lost 5 bases and the J gene lost 0 bases, with 7 bases spanning the gap. CDR3 length: 14 amino acids. The V gene's germline CDR1 is LNHDA and CDR2 SQIVND (reference sequence). The CDR3 is CASSRQTTNEKLFF. The CDR3 nucleotides read TGTGCCAGTAGTCGACAGACAACTAATGAAAAACTGTTTTTT. The full variable domain, in which reference TRBV19 and TRBJ1-4 provide the parts outside the CDR3, is DGGITQSPKYLFRKEGQNVTLSCEQNLNHDAMYWYRQDPGQGLRLIYYSQIVNDFQKGDIAEGYSVSREKKESFPLTVTSAQKNPTAFYLCASSRQTTNEKLFFGSGTQLSVL.